These 8 T cell receptor beta chains originate from one sample sequenced in a study of blood T cell repertoires in COVID-19. Generated by immunoSEQ multiplex PCR, the TCRdb table keeps only in-frame clones and is missing some. Altogether fewer than 350,000 clones are present, 85% being singletons, with the ten largest covering under 2%. Input material: PBMCs or T cells enriched from blood (not recorded which). The receptors originated from a woman aged 25 to 45 who had been exposed to COVID-19.

The chain links TRBV9 to TRBJ2-7, with D uncertain. Germline CDR1 SGDLS, CDR2 YYNGEE. The CDR3 is 15 amino acids. Trimming took off 0 bases at V and 2 bases at J, with 12 bases between the two ends. CDR3 nucleotide sequence: TGTGCCAGCAGCGTAGCTTTTGACACCACCTACGAGCAGTACTTC. Translated: CASSVAFDTTYEQYF. The full variable domain, with the rest looked up from reference TRBV9 and TRBJ2-7, is DSGVTQTPKHLITATGQRVTLRCSPRSGDLSVYWYQQSLDQGLQFLIQYYNGEERAKGNILERFSAQQFPDLHSELNLSSLELGDSALYFCASSVAFDTTYEQYFGPGTRLTVT.

The chain is built from TRBV28 and TRBJ1-5, with 9 bases identical to TRBD1. Germline assignment: CDR1 MDHEN and CDR2 SYDVKM. This CDR3 contains 16 residues. V lost 5 bases, J lost 3 bases, and 8 bases stayed unmatched. The CDR3, as DNA: TGTGCCAGCAGTCGTACCGGGACAGGGTTCAATCAGCCCCAGCATTTT. Amino acids: CASSRTGTGFNQPQHF.

The chain joins TRBV7-2 to TRBJ2-5; weak D call: TRBD1 (6 bases). Germline loops: CDR1 SGHTA, CDR2 FQGNSA. Trimming stripped 3 bases from V and 0 bases from J, with 8 bases between. CDR3 size: 14 residues. For the CDR3, the DNA is TGTGCCAGCAGCTTTCAGGGGTACCAAGAGACCCAGTACTTC. Amino acid sequence: CASSFQGYQETQYF. The whole variable domain, filled in from reference TRBV7-2 and TRBJ2-5, reads GAGVSQSPSNKVTEKGKDVELRCDPISGHTALYWYRQSLGQGLEFLIYFQGNSAPDKSGLPSDRFSAERTGGSVSTLTIQRTQQEDSAVYLCASSFQGYQETQYFGPGTRLLVL.

The chain links TRBV3-1 (or the pseudogene TRBV3-2) to TRBJ1-1, with D hard to call. The CDR3 runs 13 residues. V shed 4 bases and J shed 1 base, with 7 bases lying between them. Germline CDR1 and CDR2: LGHDT and YNNKEL (reference sequence). The CDR3 region is CASSPFRNTEAFF. The CDR3 DNA is TGTGCCAGCAGCCCCTTTCGGAACACTGAAGCTTTCTTT.

The CDR3 loop is CASSEDTGANQPQHF. In nucleotides, the CDR3 is TGTGCCAGCAGTGAAGATACAGGTGCTAATCAGCCCCAGCATTTT. The chain is built from TRBV2 and TRBJ1-5; D may be TRBD1 (5 bases). The CDR3 is made up of 15 amino acids. CDR1 SNHLY and CDR2 FYNNEI come from the germline V gene. The V gene lost 1 base and the J gene lost 4 bases, with 11 bases spanning the gap.

This chain joins TRBV7-2 and TRBJ1-5, with D unresolved. The CDR3 loop spans 16 amino acids. V was shortened by 0 bases and J by 1 base, with 10 bases between the two germline ends. CDR1 SGHTA and CDR2 FQGNSA come from the germline V gene. For the CDR3, the DNA is TGTGCCAGCAGCTTAGCGCCCGCCGGGAGCAATCAGCCCCAGCATTTT. As protein: CASSLAPAGSNQPQHF.

The genes are TRBV4-1 and TRBJ2-5; 16 bases are shared with TRBD2. In germline, CDR1 is MGHRA, CDR2 YSYEKL. Trimming removed 3 bases from V and 5 bases from J; junction bases left unmatched: 9. The CDR3 has 18 residues. CDR3 in amino acids: CASSHPRGTSGRGETQYF. Here the CDR3 DNA reads TGCGCCAGCAGCCACCCCAGGGGGACTAGCGGGAGGGGGGAGACCCAGTACTTC.

This clone was observed a handful of times. In DNA, the CDR3 is TGTGCCAGCAGCCCTGGACAGGCAACTAATGAAAAACTGTTTTTT. This translates into CASSPGQATNEKLFF. J is TRBJ1-4 and V is TRBV5-4, with 7 bases that match TRBD1. V was pared by 4 bases and J by 0 bases, with 3 bases of the junction left unmatched. CDR3 length equals 15 residues. CDR1 SGHNT and CDR2 YYREEE come from the germline V gene (reference sequence).